This T cell receptor beta chain is drawn from a study of blood T cell repertoires in COVID-19. In terms of age and location, participants ranged from about 18 to 95 years and lived in under 30 US areas. Original handling: Reference gene primer amplification in the assay estimated nucleated cell counts. Some clones are missing from TCRdb's copy, which holds only in-frame ones; the method was immunoSEQ multiplex PCR. That table supplies the V and J calls and clone size; D and trimming were determined from the DNA. The sample has some 400,000 clones; around 87% are singletons. There are a few counts of this clone. This CDR3 has 16 amino acids. Germline V gene data show CDR1 as SGHNT and CDR2 as YYREEE (reference sequence). V lost 6 bases and J lost 3, with 21 bases in between.

The rearrangement uses TRBV5-4 and TRBJ1-2; a possible D gene is TRBD1 (6 bases). This TCR came from a man aged 30-40 years who had recovered from COVID-19. Sequencing used PBMCs or T cells enriched from blood (not recorded which). The CDR3, as DNA: TGTGCCAGCACTGCGGACAGAGGTCTAGGACACTATGGCTACACCTTC. Translating it yields CASTADRGLGHYGYTF. Using reference TRBV5-4 and TRBJ1-2 for the parts outside the CDR3, the full variable domain is ETGVTQSPTHLIKTRGQQVTLRCSSQSGHNTVSWYQQALGQGPQFIFQYYREEENGRGNFPPRFSGLQFPNYSSELNVNALELDDSALYLCASTADRGLGHYGYTFGSGTRLTVV.